The rows below give T cell receptor beta chains drawn from one sample of a study of blood T cells in healthy people across ages. TCRdb used MiXCR to reprocess the 5' RACE reads, holding one entry per CDR3 protein. The sample holds 920,000 or so distinct CDR3 sequences; 35% to 50% are singletons and the top ten take about 20%. The sample taken for sequencing was blood. Receptors originate from a woman aged 55-69 years in good health. Both conserved end residues are part of each CDR3. The D gene is left open where the match is weak. Rows may omit the clone size; those that give it use once, few, many or a size class.

V gene	J gene	clone size	D gene	CDR3 DNA	CDR3 protein
TRBV9	TRBJ2-5	few	TRBD1	TGTGCCAGCAGCGTAGAGTGGACAGGGAACGAGACCCAGTACTTC	CASSVEWTGNETQYF
TRBV29-1	TRBJ2-7	many	TRBD2	TGCAGCGTTGGCCGACTAGCGGGTTCCTACGAGCAGTACTTC	CSVGRLAGSYEQYF
TRBV10-3	TRBJ2-7	few	TRBD2	TGTGCCATCAGTGGGAAGACTAGCGGGAGGGCATTAGCGGGCTACGAGCAGTACTTC	CAISGKTSGRALAGYEQYF
TRBV12-3/TRBV12-4	TRBJ1-2	.	TRBD1	TGTGCCAGCAGTTACACCTCCGGGACAGCCCACCACACCTTC	CASSYTSGTAHHTF
TRBV20-1	TRBJ2-7	.	TRBD1	TGCAGTGCTAGACAGGGGGTGGTGGATGAGCAGTACTTC	CSARQGVVDEQYF
TRBV5-1	TRBJ2-1	few	TRBD2	TGCGCCAGCAGCTTGGTGGAGACTAGCGGAAACAATGAGCAGTTCTTC	CASSLVETSGNNEQFF
TRBV20-1	TRBJ2-7	.	TRBD1	TGCAGTGCTAGGAACCTCGGGACAGGACCCTACGAGCAGTACTTC	CSARNLGTGPYEQYF
TRBV20-1	TRBJ2-5	.	.	TGCAGTGCTAACCTTGCCGGAGGAGTCAATGAGCAGTACTTC	CSANLAGGVNEQYF
TRBV20-1	TRBJ1-1	.	.	TGCAGTGCTAGGCGGGGAGGGATGAACACTGAAGCTTTCTTT	CSARRGGMNTEAFF
TRBV14	TRBJ2-3	few	TRBD2	TGTGCCAGCAGCCATCACCTAGCGGGAGCGCGGTATTTT	CASSHHLAGARYF
TRBV5-6	TRBJ1-4	.	.	TGTGCCAGCAGCTCTCAGGGTGCAACTAATGAAAAACTGTTTTTT	CASSSQGATNEKLFF
TRBV20-1	TRBJ1-2	few	.	TGCAGTGCTAGAAGTTTGAACGCCCCTGGGGACACCTTC	CSARSLNAPGDTF
TRBV13	TRBJ2-7	.	.	TGTGCCCGCAGCACAGGGCGGGACGAGCAGTACTTC	CARSTGRDEQYF
TRBV25-1	TRBJ1-1	.	TRBD1	TGTGCCAGCAGTGATCCGCCGGGACAGAAGTCCTCTCGAATAAGCGCTTTCTTT	CASSDPPGQKSSRISAFF
TRBV12-3/TRBV12-4	TRBJ2-7	.	TRBD1	TGTGCCAGCAGTCCCAGAGGGACAGGGGGCGCAGGGCTCTACGAGCAGTACTTC	CASSPRGTGGAGLYEQYF
TRBV27	TRBJ2-2	.	.	TGTGCCAGCAGTTTGCGGAGACCTTTAGGGCCACTAACGAACACCGGGGAGCTGTTTTTT	CASSLRRPLGPLTNTGELFF
TRBV7-9	TRBJ1-1	few	.	TGTGCCAGCAGCAAGACAGGAGTTAACACTGAAGCTTTCTTT	CASSKTGVNTEAFF
TRBV4-2	TRBJ2-7	many	.	TGTGCCAGCAGCCAACAGACAGCATCCTACGAGCAGTACTTC	CASSQQTASYEQYF
TRBV7-2	TRBJ1-2	.	.	TGTGCCAGCAGCCAAAGGGCAGGCGGACACTATGGCTACACCTTC	CASSQRAGGHYGYTF
TRBV7-9	TRBJ1-1	.	.	TGTGCCAGCAGCCTTATACAGGGAATGGGCACTGAAGCTTTCTTT	CASSLIQGMGTEAFF
TRBV7-6	TRBJ2-7	.	.	TGTGCCAGCGGCAAAAACAGGGATCCCTCCTACGAGCAGTACTTC	CASGKNRDPSYEQYF
TRBV3-1	TRBJ2-3	few	TRBD2	TGTGCCAGCAGCCGGCGGACTAGTACGGATACGCAGTATTTT	CASSRRTSTDTQYF
TRBV28	TRBJ2-3	.	.	TGTGCCAGCAGTCCAATCCTGGGTGGGCTCCCTGGGACAGATACGCAGTATTTT	CASSPILGGLPGTDTQYF
TRBV28	TRBJ2-4	few	.	TGTGCCAGCAGCCCAGGTGAAAAAAAGCAGTACTTC	CASSPGEKKQYF
TRBV20-1	TRBJ1-5	.	TRBD1	TGCAGTGCTAGAGATCCGGGACAGGGGGTAGGTCAGCCCCAGCATTTT	CSARDPGQGVGQPQHF
TRBV5-1	TRBJ2-3	.	TRBD2	TGCGCCAGCAGCCGAGGACTAGCGGCAGACACAGATACGCAGTATTTT	CASSRGLAADTDTQYF
TRBV13	TRBJ2-1	.	.	TGTGCCAGCAGCCCCCAGGGGGGAGCGATATACAATGAGCAGTTCTTC	CASSPQGGAIYNEQFF
TRBV4-1	TRBJ2-3	.	TRBD2	TGCGCCAGCAGCCGGGGACTAGCGGGAGGGCTGACCTTGGCAGATACGCAGTATTTT	CASSRGLAGGLTLADTQYF
TRBV9	TRBJ2-7	.	.	TGTGCCAGCAGCGTAGCTCTAGCGTCCAATGAGCAGTACTTC	CASSVALASNEQYF
TRBV6-5	TRBJ2-1	.	.	TGTGCCAGCAGTTACCAGAAATCGGGGGACCACAATGAGCAGTTCTTC	CASSYQKSGDHNEQFF
TRBV10-3	TRBJ1-2	few	.	TGTGCCATCAGTGAGAGGCTCCTGTCCGTGCGCGGCTACACCTTC	CAISERLLSVRGYTF
TRBV20-1	TRBJ2-7	few	TRBD1	TGCAGTGCTAGAAAACCCGGGACAGGGCCCTACGAGCAGTACTTC	CSARKPGTGPYEQYF
TRBV20-1	TRBJ2-7	few	.	TGCAGTGCTAGAGCTCGGGAGGAGCAGTACTTC	CSARAREEQYF
TRBV9	TRBJ2-6	few	.	TGTGCCAGCAGGGGAACAACCACGGGGCCTGGGGCCAACGTCCTGACTTTC	CASRGTTTGPGANVLTF
TRBV10-1	TRBJ2-2	.	.	TGCGCCAGCAGGGCCGGGACCTCGAACACCGGGGAGCTGTTTTTT	CASRAGTSNTGELFF
TRBV20-1	TRBJ1-3	few	.	TGCAGTGCTAGTTACAGAAGCTCTGGAAACACCATATATTTT	CSASYRSSGNTIYF
TRBV6-5	TRBJ2-3	.	TRBD2	TGTGCCAGCAGCCGGGATTCGACTAGCGCCAAATCTGAGTATTTT	CASSRDSTSAKSEYF
TRBV5-1	TRBJ2-7	.	.	TGCGCCAGCAACATAGGGGGGCGGACTGACTACGAGCAGTACTTC	CASNIGGRTDYEQYF
TRBV7-9	TRBJ2-7	.	.	TGTGCCAGCAGCTTATTAGGGTCAGGGGTAGGGGAGCAGTACTTC	CASSLLGSGVGEQYF
TRBV5-6	TRBJ2-1	.	.	TGTGCCAGCAGCTTGCCCTCCAGGGGGGATAGTGAGAATGAGCAGTTCTTC	CASSLPSRGDSENEQFF
TRBV27	TRBJ2-7	few	TRBD1	TGTGCCAGCAGTTTCGGCCCTACAGGGGACCTCTACGAGCAGTACTTC	CASSFGPTGDLYEQYF
TRBV29-1	TRBJ1-2	few	TRBD1	TGCAGCGTTGCGTCGGGACAGGGCGTTAACTATGGCTACACCTTC	CSVASGQGVNYGYTF
TRBV6-5	TRBJ2-7	few	TRBD2	TGTGCCAGCAGTTCGCTGGCTAGCGGGAGGTCCTACGAGCAGTACTTC	CASSSLASGRSYEQYF
TRBV6-2/TRBV6-3	TRBJ2-1	.	TRBD2	TGTGCCAGCAGTTACTCGAGTGGGACTAGCGGGAGATATGAGCAGTTCTTC	CASSYSSGTSGRYEQFF
TRBV9	TRBJ2-3	.	.	TGTGCCAGCAGCGTAGACGTGGGTGGGCCCACAGATACGCAGTATTTT	CASSVDVGGPTDTQYF
TRBV5-1	TRBJ2-4	.	.	TGCACCAGCAGCTTGGAGGTGGGGGAAGCCAAAAACATTCAGTACTTC	CTSSLEVGEAKNIQYF
TRBV20-1	TRBJ1-2	.	.	TGCAGTGCTAGAGATCAAGGGGACCTAAAAGATGGCTACACCTTC	CSARDQGDLKDGYTF
TRBV28	TRBJ2-7	many	.	TGTGCCAGCATTCTGTCAGGCAGCTCCTACGAGCAGTACTTC	CASILSGSSYEQYF
TRBV29-1	TRBJ2-2	.	.	TGCAGCGTTGATATCACCGGGGAGCTGTTTTTT	CSVDITGELFF
TRBV15	TRBJ1-5	few	TRBD1	TGTGCCACCAGCAGGGGACAGGGGGCTGGCAATCAGCCCCAGCATTTT	CATSRGQGAGNQPQHF
TRBV18	TRBJ2-7	once	TRBD2	TGTGCCAGCTCACCAACGGGAGGGCCCCACGAGCAGTACTTC	CASSPTGGPHEQYF
TRBV11-2	TRBJ1-2	.	TRBD1	TGTGCCAGCAGCTTAGAGGACAGGCCGAACTATGGCTACACCTTC	CASSLEDRPNYGYTF
TRBV25-1	TRBJ1-5	.	TRBD1	TGTGCCAGCAGTGAAGGGACAGGGGGGAATCAGCCCCAGCATTTT	CASSEGTGGNQPQHF